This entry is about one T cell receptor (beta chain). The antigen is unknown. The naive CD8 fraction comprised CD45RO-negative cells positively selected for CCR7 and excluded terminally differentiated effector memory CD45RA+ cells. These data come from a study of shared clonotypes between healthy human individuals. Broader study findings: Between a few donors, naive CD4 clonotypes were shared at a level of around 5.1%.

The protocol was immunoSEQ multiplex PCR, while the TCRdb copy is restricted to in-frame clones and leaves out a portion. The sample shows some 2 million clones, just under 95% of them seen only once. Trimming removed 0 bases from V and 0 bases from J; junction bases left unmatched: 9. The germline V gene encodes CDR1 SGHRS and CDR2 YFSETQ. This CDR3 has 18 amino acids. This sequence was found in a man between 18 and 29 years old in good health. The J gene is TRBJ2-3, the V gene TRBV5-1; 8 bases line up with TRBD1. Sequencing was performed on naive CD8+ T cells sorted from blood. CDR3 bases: TGCGCCAGCAGCTTGGTTGCGACAGGGGTTTATAGCACAGATACGCAGTATTTT. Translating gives CASSLVATGVYSTDTQYF.